The 30 T cell receptor beta chains presented below share a single source sample, sequenced in a study of shared clonotypes between healthy human individuals (TCRdb year 2020). CD8 naive samples consisted of CD45RO-negative cells that were positively selected for CCR7, yielding a CD45RA+CCR7+ population without TemRA cells. The receptor library was made with the immunoSEQ multiplex PCR assay. TCRdb provides this immuneACCESS table in a form limited to in-frame rearrangements. Some clones are lacking; in checked studies, under half of them reflect an unresolved V gene, and why the rest are absent is not known. This sample lists about 750,000 clones; 80% to 95% were detected once. The ten largest clones add up to 24% of the sample. Sequences were obtained from naive CD8+ T cells sorted from blood. The cell subset or site tag for this specimen amounts to: CD45RA+CCR7+. Receptor source: a man younger than 40 in good health.

V usage is TRBV7-9 and J usage is TRBJ2-1, with TRBD2 matching 12 bases. The CDR3 has 13 residues. The germline V gene has CDR1 SEHNR and CDR2 FQNEAQ (reference sequence). Unmatched junction bases numbered 3, after V lost 6 bases and J lost 9 bases. CDR3 bases: TGTGCCAGCAGAGCGGGACTAGCGGGTGAGCAGTTCTTC. Encoded protein: CASRAGLAGEQFF.

The chain employs TRBV2 and TRBJ2-1, with 9 bases fitting TRBD1. V shed 6 bases and J 2 bases; nucleotides not matched to a gene: 14. The CDR3 has 18 amino acids. Per germline, CDR1 SNHLY and CDR2 FYNNEI. CDR3 in amino acids: CASRRTGEAGLAYNEQFF. CDR3 sequence (DNA): TGTGCCAGCAGGAGGACAGGGGAAGCGGGCCTCGCCTACAATGAGCAGTTCTTC.

The CDR3 DNA is TGTGCCAGCAGGGGAGGAGTAGGCGGCTACACCTTC. Translation gives CASRGGVGGYTF. V and J are TRBV7-9 and TRBJ1-2; D is unresolved. This CDR3 is 12 amino acids long. V lost 6 bases and J lost 8, with 13 bases in between. Per the germline V gene, CDR1 is SEHNR and CDR2 is FQNEAQ (reference sequence).

This clone was observed once. The same CDR3 can be traced to other DNA sequences in this sample. V gene TRBV27 combines with J gene TRBJ2-7, with 9 bases aligning to TRBD2. The CDR3 consists of 15 residues. The V gene's germline CDR1 is MNHEY and CDR2 SMNVEV (reference sequence). The junction had 5 bases not matched to a gene; V was cut back by 5 bases and J by 0 bases. CDR3 DNA sequence: TGTGCCAGCAGTCCGACTAGCGGCAGCTCCTACGAGCAGTACTTC. This translates into CASSPTSGSSYEQYF.

The rearrangement links TRBV7-9 to TRBJ1-1; tentative D call: TRBD1 (6 bases). This CDR3 is 15 amino acids long. CDR1 and CDR2 (germline): SEHNR, FQNEAQ (reference sequence). With 5 bases removed from V and 5 bases from J, the gap between germline ends came to 18 bases. As DNA, the CDR3 is TGTGCCAGCAGCGAAACCCAGGGGTCAGAAACTGAAGCTTTCTTT. It encodes CASSETQGSETEAFF.

This clone occurred once. The chain joins TRBV7-9 to TRBJ1-2, with D maybe TRBD1 (5 bases). V was clipped by 1 base and J by 7 bases, with 10 bases between them. The CDR3 is 13 amino acids. Germline V lookup: CDR1 SEHNR, CDR2 FQNEAQ (reference sequence). In DNA, the CDR3 is TGTGCCAGCAGCTTAGTACTCAGGGTTGGCTACACCTTC. This encodes CASSLVLRVGYTF.

This clone was counted once. This sequence joins TRBV6-1 and TRBJ1-2; TRBD1 matches at 12 bases. Trimming removed 5 bases from V and 8 bases from J; junction bases left unmatched: 9. Per the germline V gene, CDR1 is MNHNS and CDR2 is SASEGT. This CDR3 is built from 15 residues. CDR3 protein: CASSIPRDRGRGYTF. CDR3 sequence (DNA): TGTGCCAGCAGTATCCCCCGGGACAGGGGGCGCGGCTACACCTTC.

This rearrangement joins TRBV27 to TRBJ2-7; D gene uncertain. Trimming pared 3 bases from V and 1 base from J, leaving 10 bases between. This CDR3 is 14 amino acids long. Germline loops: CDR1 MNHEY, CDR2 SMNVEV (reference sequence). The CDR3 nucleotides are TGTGCCAGCAGTTTCGTGGCAACTTCCTACGAGCAGTACTTC. Protein sequence: CASSFVATSYEQYF.

This clone occurred once. V gene TRBV7-9 combines with J gene TRBJ2-1; TRBD2 matches at 9 bases. There are 15 residues in the CDR3. Germline V gene data show CDR1 as SEHNR and CDR2 as FQNEAQ (reference sequence). After removal of 3 bases from V and 5 bases from J, the junction contained 5 bases not matched to a gene. The CDR3 reads CASSFPGLANNEQFF. The CDR3 coding sequence is TGTGCCAGCAGCTTTCCGGGACTAGCAAACAATGAGCAGTTCTTC.

The chain has TRBV14 and TRBJ2-5; a weak D match, TRBD2 (6 bases). The CDR3 extends over 13 amino acids. CDR1 is SGHDN, CDR2 FVKESK, per germline. V was cut by 4 bases and J by 5 bases, with 11 bases left in between. The CDR3: CASSPRAGETQYF. The CDR3 DNA sequence: TGTGCCAGCAGCCCCAGGGCGGGGGAGACCCAGTACTTC.

The chain couples TRBV7-9 to TRBJ1-1; tentatively, D is TRBD1 (6 bases). Germline-derived CDR1 and CDR2 are SEHNR and FQNEAQ (reference sequence). CDR3 length equals 13 residues. Trimming took off 6 bases at V and 6 bases at J, with 14 bases between the two ends. CDR3: CASRSRDTSEAFF. As DNA, the CDR3 is TGTGCCAGCAGATCCCGGGACACCTCTGAAGCTTTCTTT.

The sample holds one count of this clone. V gene TRBV29-1 combines with J gene TRBJ2-1; 9 bases align to TRBD1. The trim removed 7 bases at V and 8 bases at J, leaving 12 bases unmatched. Looked up from germline, CDR1 is SQVTM and CDR2 is ANQGSEA. This CDR3 contains 14 residues. This CDR3 reads CSGYRGLAFHEQFF. The CDR3 DNA is TGCAGCGGTTACAGGGGGCTCGCTTTCCATGAGCAGTTCTTC.

Regarding this clone: The same CDR3 also results from other DNA sequences found in this sample. The rearrangement links TRBV6-5 to TRBJ2-5, with a possible D match to TRBD2 (5 bases). The V gene's germline CDR1 is MNHEY and CDR2 SVGAGI. Trimming removed 1 base at V and 4 bases at J, with 7 bases between. This CDR3 is built from 13 residues. The DNA of the CDR3 is TGTGCCAGCAGTTACTACCGGGGAGAGACCCAGTACTTC. Residues: CASSYYRGETQYF.

The chain employs TRBV7-6 and TRBJ1-3, with TRBD1 as a possible D gene (5 bases). The CDR3 covers 16 residues. V shed 4 bases and J shed 0 bases, with 13 bases lying between them. CDR1 is SGHVS, CDR2 FNYEAQ, per germline. The CDR3 region is CASSSGLPSSGNTIYF. CDR3 nucleotide sequence: TGTGCCAGCAGCTCGGGACTCCCAAGCTCTGGAAACACCATATATTTT.

This clone has more than one count but fewer than ten. V usage is TRBV7-9 and J usage is TRBJ2-7; TRBD2 might be the D (6 bases). Trimming took 0 bases from V and 6 from J, leaving 21 bases between them. CDR1 is SEHNR, CDR2 FQNEAQ, per germline (reference sequence). This CDR3 has 17 amino acids. The CDR3 DNA reads TGTGCCAGCAGCTTAGCCCCTGGGGGACTGCCTAGGCTCGAGCAGTACTTC. The encoded protein is CASSLAPGGLPRLEQYF.

The J gene is TRBJ1-5, the V gene TRBV5-1, with 9 bases lining up with TRBD1. The CDR3 is made up of 15 amino acids. Trimming removed 2 bases from V and 3 bases from J; junction bases left unmatched: 3. Looked up from germline, CDR1 is SGHRS and CDR2 is YFSETQ. The CDR3, as DNA: TGCGCCAGCAGCTTTGGGACAGGGATCAATCAGCCCCAGCATTTT. Its translation: CASSFGTGINQPQHF. Full variable domain (missing parts from reference TRBV5-1 and TRBJ1-5): KAGVTQTPRYLIKTRGQQVTLSCSPISGHRSVSWYQQTPGQGLQFLFEYFSETQRNKGNFPGRFSGRQFSNSRSEMNVSTLELGDSALYLCASSFGTGINQPQHFGDGTRLSIL.

Only one count was recorded for this clone. The gene calls are TRBV5-3 and TRBJ1-1; no clear D. TRBV5-3 is annotated as an ORF whose role is uncertain. The CDR3 consists of 12 residues. The V and J ends lost 3 bases and 4 bases respectively, with 7 bases between them. CDR3: CARSSGSTEAFF. The CDR3 nucleotides read TGTGCCAGAAGCTCGGGGAGCACTGAAGCTTTCTTT.

The chain links TRBV6-1 to TRBJ2-3, with 10 nucleotides matching TRBD1. This CDR3 has 15 amino acids. The germline V gene encodes CDR1 MNHNS and CDR2 SASEGT. Trimming at V came to 9 bases and at J to 5 bases, leaving 11 bases not matched to a gene. The CDR3 DNA reads TGTGCCAGAATAGAGGGACAGGGGATTGGAGATACGCAGTATTTT. It codes for CARIEGQGIGDTQYF.

The V call is TRBV10-3, the J call TRBJ2-7; D uncertain. This CDR3 region has 13 residues. Germline CDR1 and CDR2: ENHRY and SYGVKD. Trimming removed 6 bases at V and 3 bases at J, with 12 bases between. The CDR3 nucleotides read TGTGCCATCAGAGCCCTGACGAGCTACGAGCAGTACTTC. This encodes CAIRALTSYEQYF.

V usage is TRBV27 and J usage is TRBJ2-7; D is ambiguous. Germline CDR1 MNHEY, CDR2 SMNVEV (reference sequence). The V end lost 6 bases, the J end lost 3 bases, and 18 bases lay between the germline ends. This CDR3 has 15 amino acids. The CDR3 region is CASRTTVFLDYEQYF. The CDR3 DNA follows: TGTGCCAGCAGAACAACAGTGTTTCTGGACTACGAGCAGTACTTC.

The chain combines TRBV6-6 with TRBJ1-5; weak D call: TRBD1 (5 bases). This CDR3 has 16 amino acids. The germline V gene encodes CDR1 MNHNY and CDR2 SVGAGI (reference sequence). Trimming removed 7 bases from V and 4 bases from J, with 20 bases in between. In nucleotides, the CDR3 is TGTGCCAGCAACGGAGGGACGATCGCGACAAATCAGCCCCAGCATTTT. This codes for CASNGGTIATNQPQHF.

The gene calls are TRBV7-6 and TRBJ2-5, with TRBD2 identical over 8 bases. Germline values: CDR1 SGHVS, CDR2 FNYEAQ. The CDR3 has 17 residues. V was clipped by 1 base and J by 2 bases; unmatched bases: 9. The CDR3 reads CASSLDKAGGWQETQYF. CDR3 DNA sequence: TGTGCCAGCAGCTTAGATAAGGCGGGAGGTTGGCAAGAGACCCAGTACTTC.

V and J are TRBV7-6 and TRBJ1-1, with 7 bases matching TRBD1. In germline, CDR1 is SGHVS, CDR2 FNYEAQ. V trimming: 1 base; J trimming: 1 base; junction bases outside the gene matches: 3. CDR3 length equals 15 residues. As DNA, the CDR3 is TGTGCCAGCAGCTTAGATGGGACAGAGAACACTGAAGCTTTCTTT. This translates into CASSLDGTENTEAFF.

The chain has TRBV27 and TRBJ2-1, with no clear D. V shed 4 bases and J shed 10 bases, with 11 bases lying between them. CDR1 is MNHEY, CDR2 SMNVEV, per germline (reference sequence). The CDR3 is made up of 12 amino acids. CDR3 DNA: TGTGCCAGCAGTTCGGCCCCCCCCGAGCAGTTCTTC. It specifies CASSSAPPEQFF.

J is TRBJ1-5 and V is TRBV27; no clear D gene. Germline CDR1 reads MNHEY; CDR2 reads SMNVEV (reference sequence). This CDR3 is 15 amino acids long. The V gene lost 0 bases and the J gene lost 4 bases, with 10 bases spanning the gap. CDR3 coding DNA: TGTGCCAGCAGTTTATCGGCCTCTCAAAATCAGCCCCAGCATTTT. Residues: CASSLSASQNQPQHF.

This chain connects TRBV9 to TRBJ2-1; D gene uncertain. Per the germline V gene, CDR1 is SGDLS and CDR2 is YYNGEE. The CDR3 is 13 amino acids. Deletions cut 6 bases from V and 5 bases from J, with 12 bases between. The CDR3 loop is CASTFGSDNEQFF. In nucleotides, the CDR3 is TGTGCCAGCACCTTCGGGTCCGACAATGAGCAGTTCTTC.

V and J are TRBV28 and TRBJ2-2; TRBD2 agrees at 9 bases. The CDR3 runs to 17 residues. Germline V gene sequence: CDR1 MDHEN, CDR2 SYDVKM. V was clipped by 4 bases and J by 4 bases; unmatched bases: 10. The CDR3: CASSWASGMMITGELFF. The CDR3 DNA sequence: TGTGCCAGCAGTTGGGCTAGCGGGATGATGATCACCGGGGAGCTGTTTTTT.

The chain recombines TRBV2 with TRBJ2-1, with D uncertain. The CDR3 spans 12 residues. V lost 8 bases, J lost 7 bases, and 12 bases lay in between. CDR1 is SNHLY and CDR2 is FYNNEI in the germline V gene. CDR3: CASEDRLNEQFF. The CDR3 DNA is TGTGCCAGCGAGGATAGGCTGAATGAGCAGTTCTTC.

The chain couples TRBV15 to TRBJ1-2; 9 nucleotides line up with TRBD1. CDR1 and CDR2 (germline): LNHNV, YYDKDF (reference sequence). The V and J ends lost 3 bases and 4 bases, in that order; junction bases with no gene match: 6. This CDR3 has 15 amino acids. The CDR3 sequence is CATSSGTGTSYGYTF. The DNA of the CDR3 is TGTGCCACCAGCAGTGGGACAGGGACCTCCTATGGCTACACCTTC.

CDR3 sequence reads: CASSLTTSGITDTQYF. The CDR3 bases are TGTGCCAGCAGCCTCACGACTAGCGGCATCACAGATACGCAGTATTTT. The V call is TRBV4-2, the J call TRBJ2-3, with TRBD2 matching 9 bases. CDR3 length equals 16 residues. Germline V gives CDR1 LGHNA, CDR2 YNFKEQ. V was clipped by 4 bases and J by 2 bases; unmatched bases: 7.